Shown below are 27 T cell receptor beta chains from a single sample sequenced in a study of blood T cell repertoires in COVID-19. Repertoires were generated with immunoSEQ multiplex PCR, while TCRdb's copy carries only in-frame clones and drops some. The sample shows around 180,000 clones, more than 80% of them seen only once. The specimen sequenced was PBMCs or T cells enriched from blood (not recorded which). These receptors were taken from a man between 50 and 59 years old who had recovered from COVID-19.

The V call is TRBV24-1, the J call TRBJ2-3; 9 nucleotides match TRBD1. J gave up 3 bases and V 5 bases, and 2 bases lay outside the gene matches. Germline V gene data show CDR1 as KGHDR and CDR2 as SFDVKD. This CDR3 has 14 amino acids. The CDR3 reads CATSGDRVTDTQYF. CDR3 coding DNA: TGTGCCACCAGTGGGGACAGGGTAACAGATACGCAGTATTTT.

The chain combines TRBV27 with TRBJ2-1; TRBD2 aligns across 12 bases. Trimming took 8 bases from V and 1 from J; bases not matched to a gene: 9. Germline V gives CDR1 MNHEY, CDR2 SMNVEV (reference sequence). CDR3 length: 17 amino acids. Here the CDR3 DNA reads TGTGCCAGCGCCCGGCTAGCGGGGGGGGGATCCTACAATGAGCAGTTCTTC. Translating gives CASARLAGGGSYNEQFF.

The genes are TRBV10-3 and TRBJ2-2; D is uncertain. This CDR3 contains 14 residues. CDR1 ENHRY and CDR2 SYGVKD come from the germline V gene. V gave up 2 bases and J gave up 6 bases, with 10 bases separating them. This CDR3 is CAISESEESGELFF. The CDR3, as DNA: TGTGCCATCAGTGAGAGCGAGGAGTCCGGGGAGCTGTTTTTT.

To note about this clone: The junction shows a germline mismatch at one end, possibly a read error. The genes are TRBV18 and TRBJ2-2; tentative D call: TRBD2 (6 bases). CDR1 is KGHSH, CDR2 LQKENI, per germline. This CDR3 contains 15 residues. The DNA for the CDR3 is TGTGCCAGCTCTCCACCGGGACTGGGCACCGGGGAGCTGTTTTTT. Translation: CASSPPGLGTGELFF.

V is TRBV6-5 and J is TRBJ1-3; no clear D gene. Germline V gene sequence: CDR1 MNHEY, CDR2 SVGAGI. This CDR3 region has 15 residues. Between the trimmed V and J ends, which lost 4 bases and 4 bases, there was a span of 14 bases. CDR3 nucleotides: TGTGCCAGCAGTTTAGCCCGGCCTTCGGGAAACACCATATATTTT. Its protein product is CASSLARPSGNTIYF.

The V gene is TRBV5-4, the J gene TRBJ1-6; the match to TRBD1 covers 7 bases. The junction had 7 bases not matched to a gene; V was cut back by 3 bases and J by 7 bases. Per germline, CDR1 SGHNT and CDR2 YYREEE (reference sequence). The CDR3 has 15 amino acids. CDR3 in amino acids: CASSYHRGVNSPLHF. The CDR3 DNA sequence: TGTGCCAGCAGCTACCACAGGGGCGTCAATTCACCCCTCCACTTT.

The chain employs TRBV23-1 and TRBJ2-4; TRBD2 matches at 8 bases. TRBV23-1 is an ORF, with its function uncertain. J was trimmed by 6 bases and V by 8 bases; bases with no gene match: 9. The CDR3 sequence is 14 residues long. The CDR3 loop reads CASGRGARGNIQYF. In nucleotides, the CDR3 is TGCGCCAGCGGGCGGGGGGCCAGGGGAAACATTCAGTACTTC.

The chain links TRBV5-1 to TRBJ1-1; D perhaps matches TRBD1 (6 bases). The V end lost 3 bases, the J end lost 1 base, and 16 bases lay between the germline ends. The CDR3 runs to 16 residues. CDR1 and CDR2 from the germline V gene are SGHRS and YFSETQ. The DNA of the CDR3 is TGCGCCAGCAGCTCAGGGGCTAGGGGATCGAACACTGAAGCTTTCTTT. Translating gives CASSSGARGSNTEAFF.

The chain recombines TRBV10-3 with TRBJ2-7; TRBD2 aligns across 7 bases. With V trimmed by 11 bases and J by 4 bases, 14 bases remained unmatched. The germline gives CDR1 ENHRY, CDR2 SYGVKD. The CDR3 is 14 amino acids. In DNA, the CDR3 is TGTGCCTCACAGAGTTCTAGCGGACCATACGAGCAGTACTTC. Translated: CASQSSSGPYEQYF.

The rearrangement joins TRBV10-3 to TRBJ1-3, with D perhaps matching TRBD1 (6 bases). Germline V gene data show CDR1 as ENHRY and CDR2 as SYGVKD. The V gene lost 4 bases and the J gene lost 4 bases, with 14 bases spanning the gap. The CDR3 consists of 15 residues. CDR3 DNA sequence: TGTGCCATCAGTGGGACAGCCTCGACCGGAAACACCATATATTTT. It encodes CAISGTASTGNTIYF.

This clone was seen only once. The rearrangement links TRBV21-1 to TRBJ1-1; TRBD1, as called in the table, went unchecked against the DNA. TRBV21-1 is assigned pseudogene status. This CDR3 contains 15 residues. This chain's CDR3 is CASSSGQVLNTEAFF. In nucleotides, the CDR3 is TGTGCCAGCAGCAGTGGACAGGTCTTGAACACTGAAGCTTTCTTT.

About this clone itself: At one end, the junction sequence differs from germline, possibly due to a read error. The chain joins TRBV20-1 to TRBJ2-3; 11 bases map to TRBD2. There are 8 residues in the CDR3. The germline CDR1 and CDR2 sequences are DFQATT and SNEGSKA (reference sequence). DNA for the CDR3: TGCAGTGTCCCTAGCGGGGGGTTT. It yields the protein CSVPSGGF.

This clone showed up just once. The J gene is TRBJ2-5, the V gene TRBV7-2; 8 bases fit TRBD2. Trimming took 8 bases from V and 4 from J; bases not matched to a gene: 12. The CDR3 is 15 residues long. CDR1 SGHTA and CDR2 FQGNSA come from the germline V gene. In DNA form, the CDR3 reads TGTGCCAGCCTAGGAGCGGGGGCGGCCCCAGAGACCCAGTACTTC. Translation gives CASLGAGAAPETQYF.

V is TRBV29-1 and J is TRBJ2-5; no clear D. V dropped 4 bases and J dropped 5 bases, with 5 bases sitting between them. The V gene's germline CDR1 is SQVTM and CDR2 ANQGSEA. The CDR3 has 10 amino acids. As DNA, the CDR3 is TGCAGCGTTGTTCGGGAGACCCAGTACTTC. Its translation is CSVVRETQYF.

V is TRBV5-1 and J is TRBJ1-1, with 11 nucleotides matching TRBD1. Germline CDR1 SGHRS, CDR2 YFSETQ. Germline trimming cut 2 bases from V and 10 bases from J; bases unmatched to any gene: 7. The CDR3 extends over 14 amino acids. The CDR3 DNA reads as TGCGCCAGCAGCTTAAGGACAGGGGGCGGGGTAGCTTTCTTT. It yields the protein CASSLRTGGGVAFF.

V and J are TRBV10-2 and TRBJ1-2; TRBD1 agrees at 8 bases. The CDR3 totals 15 residues. The ends lost 3 bases at V and 2 bases at J; junction bases unmatched: 5. Looked up from germline, CDR1 is WSHSY and CDR2 is SAAADI. CDR3 in DNA: TGCGCCAGCAGTGAAGGACAGGGAAGAAACTATGGCTACACCTTC. It codes for CASSEGQGRNYGYTF.

The chain links TRBV15 to TRBJ1-4; D call uncertain. The length of the CDR3 is 18 residues. Trimming removed 1 base at V and 5 bases at J, with 20 bases between. Per the germline V gene, CDR1 is LNHNV and CDR2 is YYDKDF (reference sequence). This CDR3 reads CATSRGTEPSSQNEKLFF. CDR3 nucleotide sequence: TGTGCCACCAGCAGAGGGACTGAGCCGAGTTCGCAAAATGAAAAACTGTTTTTT.

In DNA form, the CDR3 reads TGCGCCAGCAGCCCTGGCTTCCGGGGACAGAGGCGATACGAGCAGTACTTC. Its protein is CASSPGFRGQRRYEQYF. The chain is built from TRBV5-1 and TRBJ2-7, with 7 bases matching TRBD1. Losses at the gene ends were 4 bases for V and 4 bases for J; bases not matched to a gene: 17. The CDR3 has 17 residues. From germline, CDR1 is SGHRS and CDR2 YFSETQ.

V usage is TRBV19 and J usage is TRBJ1-6, with D tentatively TRBD1 (5 bases). This CDR3 is built from 15 residues. Germline assignment: CDR1 LNHDA and CDR2 SQIVND (reference sequence). The V end was cut by 6 bases, the J end by 8 bases, with 17 bases between. The CDR3 nucleotides are TGTGCCAGTAGCCTTTCGGCCACAGGAGATTCACCCCTCCACTTT. Encoded protein: CASSLSATGDSPLHF. Supplemented by reference TRBV19 and TRBJ1-6, the full variable domain reads DGGITQSPKYLFRKEGQNVTLSCEQNLNHDAMYWYRQDPGQGLRLIYYSQIVNDFQKGDIAEGYSVSREKKESFPLTVTSAQKNPTAFYLCASSLSATGDSPLHFGNGTRLTVT.

The chain carries TRBV3-1 (or the pseudogene TRBV3-2) and TRBJ1-6; 7 bases agree with TRBD1. The germline V gene has CDR1 LGHDT and CDR2 YNNKEL (reference sequence). Germline trimming cut 1 base from V and 10 bases from J; bases unmatched to any gene: 10. CDR3 length: 16 residues. The CDR3 bases are TGTGCCAGCAGCCAAGTACAGGGGCGTGGTGTGTCACCCCTCCACTTT. Its protein is CASSQVQGRGVSPLHF.

The chain employs TRBV28 and TRBJ1-1, with 7 bases aligning to TRBD1. This CDR3 contains 16 residues. Looked up from germline, CDR1 is MDHEN and CDR2 is SYDVKM. J gave up 6 bases and V 5 bases, and 15 bases lay outside the gene matches. CDR3 amino acids: CASSTYHQGERAEAFF. The DNA for the CDR3 is TGTGCCAGCAGTACCTACCACCAGGGGGAAAGGGCTGAAGCTTTCTTT.

The V gene is TRBV19, the J gene TRBJ1-2; D is uncertain. Germline V gives CDR1 LNHDA, CDR2 SQIVND (reference sequence). V was shortened by 6 bases and J by 0 bases, with 17 bases between the two germline ends. The CDR3 is made up of 16 amino acids. CDR3 amino acids: CASRYGVAAANYGYTF. The CDR3 region has the DNA TGTGCCAGTAGATACGGAGTTGCAGCAGCTAACTATGGCTACACCTTC.

The genes are TRBV11-2 and TRBJ1-1; D is possibly TRBD1 (5 bases). This CDR3 contains 14 residues. The V end lost 7 bases, the J end lost 5 bases, and 17 bases lay between the germline ends. Germline assignment: CDR1 SGHAT and CDR2 FQNNGV. CDR3 loop: CASTWGLKSTEAFF. The CDR3 region has the DNA TGTGCCAGCACGTGGGGACTGAAGAGTACTGAAGCTTTCTTT.

The CDR3 nucleotides are TGTGCCAGCAGCCGTGGGTCGGGACAGGCCGTAGATACGCAGTATTTT. Protein product: CASSRGSGQAVDTQYF. The chain combines TRBV11-1 with TRBJ2-3, with 8 bases matching TRBD1. The CDR3 has 16 residues. Per germline, CDR1 SGHAT and CDR2 FQDESV (reference sequence). The V and J ends lost 5 bases and 5 bases, in that order; junction bases with no gene match: 12.

The sample holds a few counts of this clone. V usage is TRBV7-3 and J usage is TRBJ2-5; D is undetermined. The CDR3 length is 13 residues. CDR1 is SGHTA and CDR2 is FQGTGA in the germline V gene. V gave up 1 base and J gave up 5 bases, with 8 bases separating them. In DNA form, the CDR3 reads TGTGCCAGCAGCTTAATGGCCAGGGAGACCCAGTACTTC. It translates to CASSLMARETQYF.

This sequence joins TRBV30 and TRBJ1-6; no clear D gene. With 2 bases removed from V and 7 bases from J, the gap between germline ends came to 9 bases. The germline V gene encodes CDR1 GTSNPN and CDR2 SVGIG (reference sequence). This CDR3 comprises 13 residues. The CDR3 nucleotides are TGTGCCTGGAGTTCGTCGGGGAATTCACCCCTCCACTTT. The encoded protein is CAWSSSGNSPLHF.

J is TRBJ1-2 and V is TRBV3-1 (or the pseudogene TRBV3-2); D remains ambiguous. This CDR3 comprises 15 residues. Trimming shortened V by 0 bases and J by 4 bases, and 12 bases separated the two germline ends. The germline gives CDR1 LGHDT, CDR2 YNNKEL (reference sequence). The CDR3 loop reads CASSQDLSGAYGYTF. Written as DNA, the CDR3 is TGTGCCAGCAGCCAAGATCTTTCAGGTGCCTATGGCTACACCTTC.